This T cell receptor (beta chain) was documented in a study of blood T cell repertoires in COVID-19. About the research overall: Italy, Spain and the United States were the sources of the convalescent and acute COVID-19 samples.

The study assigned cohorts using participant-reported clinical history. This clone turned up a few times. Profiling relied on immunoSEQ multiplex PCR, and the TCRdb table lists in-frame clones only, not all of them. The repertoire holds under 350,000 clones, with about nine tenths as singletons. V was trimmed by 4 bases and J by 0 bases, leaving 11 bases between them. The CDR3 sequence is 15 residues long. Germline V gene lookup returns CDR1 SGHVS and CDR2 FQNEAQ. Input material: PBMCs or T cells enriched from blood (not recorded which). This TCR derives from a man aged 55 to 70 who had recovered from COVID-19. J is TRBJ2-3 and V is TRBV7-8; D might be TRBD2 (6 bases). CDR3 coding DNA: TGTGCCAGCAGCTACAGCGGGTCTAGCACAGATACGCAGTATTTT. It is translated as CASSYSGSSTDTQYF. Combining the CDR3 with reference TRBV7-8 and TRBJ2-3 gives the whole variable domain GAGVSQSPRYKVAKRGQDVALRCDPISGHVSLFWYQQALGQGPEFLTYFQNEAQLDKSGLPSDRFFAERPEGSVSTLKIQRTQQEDSAVYLCASSYSGSSTDTQYFGPGTRLTVL.